The present T cell receptor (beta chain) was sequenced within a study of shared clonotypes between healthy human individuals (dated by TCRdb to the early 2020s). For context, the study as a whole: Three men and a couple of women, aged 18 to 49 years, made up the cohort. To increase sequencing depth and limit assay-specific biases, different laboratories used diverse techniques to prepare libraries and sequence TCR repertoires. To estimate repertoire size and how much clonotypes are shared between individuals, the study performed deep sequencing of blood TCR repertoires from a few healthy adults. Between about 0.9 and 10 billion PBMCs per donor were obtained by leukapheresis. Per donor, three plates each were used for CD4 naive and CD4 memory, two for CD8 naive, and one for CD8 memory. Study-level results and caveats: Higher generation probabilities were observed for clonotypes shared by all four sorted-subset donors than for non-shared clonotypes. The genetic and exposure-history diversity represented was limited by the small number of donors. Rarefaction of sorted-subset datasets indicated incomplete sequencing despite the large sequencing depth. Naive subsets generally had larger estimated clonotype richness than memory subsets. Sharing across four donors was observed for approximately 5% of naive CD4, around 3.5% of naive CD8, about 2.3% of memory CD4, and around 0.4% of memory CD8 clonotypes. Sampling was limited to blood, and TCR repertoires in tissue likely differ from TCR repertoires in blood. Pairwise subsampling led to the expectation that sequencing depth would affect the degree of clonotype sharing among donors.

Using the deep immunoSEQ assay, multiplex PCR amplified TCR CDR3 regions from genomic DNA. Genomic DNA extracted from each cell subset was distributed evenly over all wells of several immunoSEQ 96-well plates, and each plate served as one replicate. Each replicate PCR for sorted subsets received around 200 ng genomic DNA, equal to roughly 29,000 T cell genomes. Purified libraries were measured with a Qubit 3.0 fluorometer, size-checked on a Bioanalyzer 2100, and measured again with the KAPA Library Quantification kit. Every immunoSEQ 96-well plate was sequenced on a separate single-read 150-cycle Illumina NextSeq 550 flow cell. The authors' pipeline ran thus. The immunoSEQ output contained only junctional sequences without quality scores, so filtering could not match that applied to full-length reads. Sequences were annotated with PyIR, a Python wrapper for IgBLAST v1.9, using IMGT germline references to assign V/J genes and CDR3. Reads were filtered out if the reads had weak V/J assignments (E-value above 1e-6), no CDR3, stop codons, out-of-frame junctions, or ambiguous translated residues. V3J clonotypes were defined as sequences sharing an identical inferred V gene, J gene, and CDR3 amino acid sequence. Percentage overlap between repertoires was computed as shared unique clonotypes divided by the size of the smaller repertoire. Three approaches were used to assess repertoire richness: RTK rarefaction, the Chao1 estimator, and Recon v2.1 estimates of unobserved clonotypes. For all TCRbeta clonotypes obtained by the gDNA method from a few donors, generation probabilities were computed with OLGA. The source is immuneACCESS, and TCRdb retained only in-frame sequences with V and J called. Part of the clones is not carried over; for the studies checked, unresolved V genes explain less than half of this, and the remainder is unexplained. Clonal size and the V and J genes are those of that table, whereas D and trimming came from the DNA. The sample profile shows 1.4 million to 1.5 million clones; 96% of them were found once. The ten most abundant clones make up over 1% of the sample.

V lost 4 bases and J lost 0 bases; the stretch between them is 29 bases long. From a lookup of the germline V gene, CDR1 and CDR2 are MDHEN and SYDVKM. The CDR3 has 21 amino acids, counting the end cysteine and phenylalanine. Here the CDR3 DNA is all that survives: 63 bases in frame from base 1. The donors were healthy, HIV-negative adults who had no recently reported acute infections or vaccinations. Every donor was a Caucasian adult living in Nashville, Tennessee, USA. CD4+ T cells were enriched by magnetic negative selection, after which naive cells were positively selected on CD45RA and the negative fraction was taken as the memory subset. After blood collection by leukapheresis, PBMCs were isolated using Ficoll-Histopaque density gradient centrifugation and then cryopreserved in the vapor phase of liquid nitrogen. Analytical flow cytometry was used to check the purity and quantity of every magnetically sorted T cell population. From each sorted fraction, genomic DNA was isolated and quantified by UV absorbance on a Nanodrop 2000c.

About this clone itself: No cognate antigen has been identified for it. Base-call qualities are not available, and no considerably larger clone is one nucleotide away.

The source material was naive CD4+ T cells sorted from blood. Sample cell subset or site, as interpreted from the label and publication: CD45RA+ positively selected. The sequence is built from TRBV28 and TRBJ2-3; TRBD1 might be the D gene, on 7 matching bases. The receptor was isolated from a man in his thirties or forties in good health. This receptor has the CDR3 CASSSQGGSLIVGTSTDTQYF. The DNA reads TGTGCCAGCAGTTCCCAGGGGGGTTCACTAATCGTTGGCACTAGCACAGATACGCAGTATTTT.